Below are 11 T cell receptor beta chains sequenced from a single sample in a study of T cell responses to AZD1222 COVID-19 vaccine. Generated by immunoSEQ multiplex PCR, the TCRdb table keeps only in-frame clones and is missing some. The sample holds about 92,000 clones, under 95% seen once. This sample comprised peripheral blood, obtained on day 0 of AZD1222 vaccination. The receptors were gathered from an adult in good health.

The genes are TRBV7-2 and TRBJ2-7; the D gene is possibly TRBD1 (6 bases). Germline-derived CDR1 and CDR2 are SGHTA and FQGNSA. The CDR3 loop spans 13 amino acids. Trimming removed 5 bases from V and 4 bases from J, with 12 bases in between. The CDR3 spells CASSAVRGYEQYF. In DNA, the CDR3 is TGTGCCAGCAGCGCAGTTAGGGGGTACGAGCAGTACTTC.

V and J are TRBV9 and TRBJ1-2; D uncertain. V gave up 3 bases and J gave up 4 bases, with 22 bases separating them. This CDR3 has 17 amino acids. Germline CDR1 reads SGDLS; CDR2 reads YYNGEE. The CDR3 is CASSARPMGERLYGYTF. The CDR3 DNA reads TGTGCCAGCAGCGCTCGACCGATGGGAGAACGTCTCTATGGCTACACCTTC.

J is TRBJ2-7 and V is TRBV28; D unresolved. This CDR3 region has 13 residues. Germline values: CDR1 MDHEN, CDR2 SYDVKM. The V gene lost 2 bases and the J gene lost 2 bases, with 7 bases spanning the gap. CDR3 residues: CASSLRKTYEQYF. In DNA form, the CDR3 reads TGTGCCAGCAGTTTACGAAAGACCTACGAGCAGTACTTC. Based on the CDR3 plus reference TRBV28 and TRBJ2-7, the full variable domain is DVKVTQSSRYLVKRTGEKVFLECVQDMDHENMFWYRQDPGLGLRLIYFSYDVKMKEKGDIPEGYSVSREKKERFSLILESASTNQTSMYLCASSLRKTYEQYFGPGTRLTVT.

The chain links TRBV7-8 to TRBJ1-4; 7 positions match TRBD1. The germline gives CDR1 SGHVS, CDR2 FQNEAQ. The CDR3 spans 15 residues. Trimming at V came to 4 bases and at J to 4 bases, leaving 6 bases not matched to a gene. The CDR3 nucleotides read TGTGCCAGCAGCTCCAAAGGACAGGTTAATGAAAAACTGTTTTTT. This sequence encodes CASSSKGQVNEKLFF.

DNA of the CDR3: TGTGCCAGCAGTGTGGGGACAGGGGTTCGTAATTCACCCCTCCACTTT. The encoded protein is CASSVGTGVRNSPLHF. The chain uses TRBV6-1 and TRBJ1-6; 10 positions match TRBD1. This CDR3 has 16 amino acids. The trim removed 4 bases at V and 6 bases at J, leaving 6 bases unmatched. Per germline, CDR1 MNHNS and CDR2 SASEGT.

CDR3 nucleotides: TGTGCCAGTAGTTTGGGGGACAGAGTTTATGGCTACACCTTC. Its protein product is CASSLGDRVYGYTF. V and J are TRBV19 and TRBJ1-2; 7 positions agree with TRBD1. This CDR3 comprises 14 residues. The V gene end was trimmed by 5 bases and the J gene end by 5 bases; junction bases not matched to a gene: 8. Germline CDR1 and CDR2: LNHDA and SQIVND (reference sequence).

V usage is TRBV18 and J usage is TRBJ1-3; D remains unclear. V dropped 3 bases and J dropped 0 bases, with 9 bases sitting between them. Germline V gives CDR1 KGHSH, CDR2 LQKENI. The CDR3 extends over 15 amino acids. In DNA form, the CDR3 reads TGTGCCAGCTCACCGTATCCCCACTCTGGAAACACCATATATTTT. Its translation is CASSPYPHSGNTIYF. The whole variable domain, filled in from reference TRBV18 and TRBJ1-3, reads NAGVMQNPRHLVRRRGQEARLRCSPMKGHSHVYWYRQLPEEGLKFMVYLQKENIIDESGMPKERFSAEFPKEGPSILRIQQVVRGDSAAYFCASSPYPHSGNTIYFGEGSWLTVV.

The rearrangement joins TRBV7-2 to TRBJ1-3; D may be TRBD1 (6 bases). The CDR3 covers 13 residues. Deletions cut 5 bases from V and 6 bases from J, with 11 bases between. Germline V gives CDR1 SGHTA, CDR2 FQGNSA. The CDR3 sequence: CASSTGTLNTIYF. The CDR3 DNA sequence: TGTGCCAGCAGCACAGGGACCCTAAACACCATATATTTT.

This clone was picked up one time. CDR3 nucleotides: TGTGCCAGGAACACTGAAGCTTTCTTT. Protein: CARNTEAFF. The genes are TRBV9 and TRBJ1-1; D unclear. Between the trimmed V and J ends, which lost 8 bases and 1 base, there was a span of 0 bases. Looked up from germline, CDR1 is SGDLS and CDR2 is YYNGEE. The CDR3 contains 9 residues. Together with reference TRBV9 and TRBJ1-1, the CDR3 gives the full variable domain: DSGVTQTPKHLITATGQRVTLRCSPRSGDLSVYWYQQSLDQGLQFLIQYYNGEERAKGNILERFSAQQFPDLHSELNLSSLELGDSALYFCARNTEAFFGQGTRLTVV.

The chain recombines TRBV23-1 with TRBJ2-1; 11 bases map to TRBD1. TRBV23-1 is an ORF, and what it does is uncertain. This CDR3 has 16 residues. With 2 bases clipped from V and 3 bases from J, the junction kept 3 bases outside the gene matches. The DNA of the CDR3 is TGCGCCAGCAGTCAAAGGACAGGGGGCCTCTACAATGAGCAGTTCTTC. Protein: CASSQRTGGLYNEQFF.

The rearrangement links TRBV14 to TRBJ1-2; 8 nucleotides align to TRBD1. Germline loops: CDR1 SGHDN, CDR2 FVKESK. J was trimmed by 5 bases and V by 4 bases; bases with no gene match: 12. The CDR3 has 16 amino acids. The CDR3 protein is CASSPPYGTGLYGYTF. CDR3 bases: TGTGCCAGCAGCCCACCCTACGGGACAGGTTTATATGGCTACACCTTC.